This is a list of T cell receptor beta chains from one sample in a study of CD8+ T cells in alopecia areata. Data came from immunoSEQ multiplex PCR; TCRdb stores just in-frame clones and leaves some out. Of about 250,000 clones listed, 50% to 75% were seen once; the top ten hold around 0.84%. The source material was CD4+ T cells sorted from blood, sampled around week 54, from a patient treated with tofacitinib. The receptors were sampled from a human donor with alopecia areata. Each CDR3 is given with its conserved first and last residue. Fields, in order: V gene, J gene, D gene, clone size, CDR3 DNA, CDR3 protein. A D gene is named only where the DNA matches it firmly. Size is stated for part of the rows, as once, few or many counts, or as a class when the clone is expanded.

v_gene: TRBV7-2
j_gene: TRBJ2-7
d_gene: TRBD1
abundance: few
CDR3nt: TGTGCCAGCAGCACATCCCCGACAGGGGGCTCCTACGAGCAGTACTTC
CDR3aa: CASSTSPTGGSYEQYF

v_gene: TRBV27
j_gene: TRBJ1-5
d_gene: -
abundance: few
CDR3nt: TGTGCCAGCAGTCGGTTCCGCAATCAGCCCCAGCATTTT
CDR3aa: CASSRFRNQPQHF

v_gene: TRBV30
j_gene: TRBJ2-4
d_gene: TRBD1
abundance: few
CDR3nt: TGTGCCTGGACCGTACAGGGGGTCAACATTCAGTACTTC
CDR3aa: CAWTVQGVNIQYF

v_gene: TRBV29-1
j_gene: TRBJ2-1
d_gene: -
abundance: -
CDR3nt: TGCAGCGAGGGGGTACTAGAGTACCGCGAGCAGTTCTTC
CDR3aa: CSEGVLEYREQFF

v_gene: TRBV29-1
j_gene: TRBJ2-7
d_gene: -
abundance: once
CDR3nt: TGCAGCGTGAGGGGAAGGGGCTTAGACTACGAGCAGTACTTC
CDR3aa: CSVRGRGLDYEQYF

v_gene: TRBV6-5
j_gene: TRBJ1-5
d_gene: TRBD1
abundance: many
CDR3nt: TGTGCCAGCAGTTACAGGGGGCTACACTCCAATCAGCCCCAGCATTTT
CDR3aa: CASSYRGLHSNQPQHF

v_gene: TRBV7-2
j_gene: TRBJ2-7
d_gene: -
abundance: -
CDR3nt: TGTGCCAGCAGCATACTTGACAGTTCCTACGAGCAGTACTTC
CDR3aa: CASSILDSSYEQYF

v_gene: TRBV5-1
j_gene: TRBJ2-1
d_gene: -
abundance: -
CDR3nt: TGCGCCAGCAGCTTGATAGGGAGCTCCTACAATGAGCAGTTCTTC
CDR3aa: CASSLIGSSYNEQFF

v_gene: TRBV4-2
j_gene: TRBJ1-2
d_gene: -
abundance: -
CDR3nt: TGTGCCAGCAGCCAAGGGCTAGAGTATGGCTACACCTTC
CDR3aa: CASSQGLEYGYTF

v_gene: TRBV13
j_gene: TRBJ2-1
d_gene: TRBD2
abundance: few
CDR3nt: TGTGCCAGCAGCCCCAGACTAGCGGGGGCTTACAATGAGCAGTTCTTC
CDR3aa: CASSPRLAGAYNEQFF

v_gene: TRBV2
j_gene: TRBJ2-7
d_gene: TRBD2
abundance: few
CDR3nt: TGTGCCAGCAGTGAAAGGACTAGCTCCTACGAGCAGTACTTC
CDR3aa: CASSERTSSYEQYF

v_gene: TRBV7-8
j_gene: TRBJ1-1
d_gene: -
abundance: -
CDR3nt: TGTGCCAGCAGCTTAGCGGTCACGGTGAACACTGAAGCTTTCTTT
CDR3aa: CASSLAVTVNTEAFF

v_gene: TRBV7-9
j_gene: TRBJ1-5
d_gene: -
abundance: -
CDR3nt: TGTGCCAGCAGCCACCCAGGGGCGGGTAATCAGCCCCAGCATTTT
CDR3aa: CASSHPGAGNQPQHF

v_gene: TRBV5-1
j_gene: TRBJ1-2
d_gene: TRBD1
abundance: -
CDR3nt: TGCGCCAGCAGCTTGGCACAGGGGGTCTATGGCTACACCTTC
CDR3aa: CASSLAQGVYGYTF

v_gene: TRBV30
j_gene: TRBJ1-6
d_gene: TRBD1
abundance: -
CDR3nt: TGTGCCTGGAGTGTATTAACAGGGGGATCACCCCTCCACTTT
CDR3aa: CAWSVLTGGSPLHF

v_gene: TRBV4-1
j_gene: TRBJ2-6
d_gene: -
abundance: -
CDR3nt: TGCGCCAGCAGCCAAGATATTGAAAGGGCTGGGGCCAACGTCCTGACTTTC
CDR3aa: CASSQDIERAGANVLTF

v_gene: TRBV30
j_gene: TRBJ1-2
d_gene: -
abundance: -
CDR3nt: TGTGCCTGGAGTGTACGCCCAGATGCGGGTGGCTACACCTTC
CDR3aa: CAWSVRPDAGGYTF

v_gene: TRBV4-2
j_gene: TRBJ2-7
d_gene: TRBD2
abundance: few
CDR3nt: TGTGCCAGCAGCCCTAGCTCTAGCGGTTCTCTTAATACCTACGAGCAGTACTTC
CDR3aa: CASSPSSSGSLNTYEQYF

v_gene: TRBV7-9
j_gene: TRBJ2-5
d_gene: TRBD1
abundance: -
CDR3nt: TGTGCCAGCAGCCCCACAGGGGTGGGGGAGACCCAGTACTTC
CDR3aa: CASSPTGVGETQYF

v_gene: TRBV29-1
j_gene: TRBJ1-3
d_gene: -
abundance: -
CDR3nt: TGCAGCGCCGGTTCAGAGGCAATCTCTGGAAACACCATATATTTT
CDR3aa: CSAGSEAISGNTIYF

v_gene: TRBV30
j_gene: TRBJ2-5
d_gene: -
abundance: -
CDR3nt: TGTGCCTGGAATCTGGGGGTAGGAGAGACCCAGTACTTC
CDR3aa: CAWNLGVGETQYF

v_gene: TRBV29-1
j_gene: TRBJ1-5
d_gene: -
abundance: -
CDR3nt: TGCAGCGTTGGTTATAGGGGCAATCAGCCCCAGCATTTT
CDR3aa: CSVGYRGNQPQHF

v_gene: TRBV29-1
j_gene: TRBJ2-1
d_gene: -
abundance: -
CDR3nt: TGCAGCGTTGGGCGTAGGGGCAGCGCCGGGGATGAGCAGTTCTTC
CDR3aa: CSVGRRGSAGDEQFF

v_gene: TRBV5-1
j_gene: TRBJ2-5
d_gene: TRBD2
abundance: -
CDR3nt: TGCGCCAGCAGCCTACACTCTAGCGGGGGGCCTATACAAGAGACCCAGTACTTC
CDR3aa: CASSLHSSGGPIQETQYF

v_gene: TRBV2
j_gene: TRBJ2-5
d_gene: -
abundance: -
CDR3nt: TGTGCCAGCAGTGAATGGGGCAGGAGAAAAGAGACCCAGTACTTC
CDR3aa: CASSEWGRRKETQYF

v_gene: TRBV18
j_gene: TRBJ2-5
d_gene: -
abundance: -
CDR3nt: TGTGCCAGCTCACCTGCCGGAGAGACCCAGTACTTC
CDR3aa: CASSPAGETQYF

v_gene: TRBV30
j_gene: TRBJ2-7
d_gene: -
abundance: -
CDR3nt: TGTGCCTGGAGTGTACTTGAGGGGTCCGAGCAGTACTTC
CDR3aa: CAWSVLEGSEQYF

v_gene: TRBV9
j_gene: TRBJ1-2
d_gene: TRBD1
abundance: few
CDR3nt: TGTGCCAGCAGCGTTAGTGAGGGGGCGGACTATGGCTACACCTTC
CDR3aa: CASSVSEGADYGYTF

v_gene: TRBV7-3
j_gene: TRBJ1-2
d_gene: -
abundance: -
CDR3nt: TGTGCCAGCAGCTTAACGGCGGTCCGGGACAACCTCCATGGCTACACCTTC
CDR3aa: CASSLTAVRDNLHGYTF

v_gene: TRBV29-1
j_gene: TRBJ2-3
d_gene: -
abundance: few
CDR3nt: TGCAGCGTTGACAGGGGAGGCACAGATACGCAGTATTTT
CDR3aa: CSVDRGGTDTQYF

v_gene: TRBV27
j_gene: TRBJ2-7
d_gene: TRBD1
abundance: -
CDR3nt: TGTGCCAGCAGTACTCGACAGGGGAGCTACGAGCAGTACTTC
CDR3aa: CASSTRQGSYEQYF

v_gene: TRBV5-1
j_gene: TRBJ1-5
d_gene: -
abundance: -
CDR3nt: TGCGCCAGCAGCCCGACGGGGGATAGCAATCAGCCCCAGCATTTT
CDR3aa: CASSPTGDSNQPQHF

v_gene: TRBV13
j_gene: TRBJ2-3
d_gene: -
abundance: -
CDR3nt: TGTGCCAGTAGCGCCTCAGCAGCAGATACGCAGTATTTT
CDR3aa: CASSASAADTQYF

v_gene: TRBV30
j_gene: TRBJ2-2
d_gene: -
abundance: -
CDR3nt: TGTGCCTGGAGTGTTGGCATCGTAAGCGCCACCGGGGAGCTGTTTTTT
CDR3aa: CAWSVGIVSATGELFF

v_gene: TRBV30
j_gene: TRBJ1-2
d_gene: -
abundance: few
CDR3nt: TGTGCCTGGAGCGCTTTTCAACATGGCTACACCTTC
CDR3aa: CAWSAFQHGYTF

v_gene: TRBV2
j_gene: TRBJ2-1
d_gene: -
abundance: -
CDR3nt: TGTGCCTCCACCCAGCGGCAGGGGCACAATGAGCAGTTCTTC
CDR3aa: CASTQRQGHNEQFF

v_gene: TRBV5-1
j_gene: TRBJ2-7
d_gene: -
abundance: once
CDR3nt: TGCGCCAGCAGCTTGGTTTCGGGTTTCGACGAGCAGTACTTC
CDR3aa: CASSLVSGFDEQYF

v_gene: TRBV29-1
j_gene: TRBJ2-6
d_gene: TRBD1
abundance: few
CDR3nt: TGCAGCGTTGCGGGGGACAGGGGAAATAGGGTCCTGACTTTC
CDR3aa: CSVAGDRGNRVLTF

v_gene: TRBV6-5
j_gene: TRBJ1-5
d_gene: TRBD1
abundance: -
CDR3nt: TGTGCCAGCAGTTATTCAGGGGGCGTTGGTCAGCCCCAGCATTTT
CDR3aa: CASSYSGGVGQPQHF

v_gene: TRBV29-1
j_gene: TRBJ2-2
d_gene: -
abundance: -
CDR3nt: TGCAGCGTTGCCCGGGGGTCGAACACCGGGGAGCTGTTTTTT
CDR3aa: CSVARGSNTGELFF